This T cell receptor (beta chain) was obtained from a study of CD4+ T cells in melanoma. Overall study results and limits: Neoantigen-specific CD4+ T cells in melanoma reportedly had diverse differentiation states. CD8+ T cell, macrophage and B cell function reportedly correlated with neoantigen-specific CD4+ T cells.

The repertoire was sequenced with immunoSEQ multiplex PCR; TCRdb's copy has only in-frame clones and lacks some. The sample consists of about 120,000 clones, around 92% of them appearing once. As for this clone: Its antigen remains unknown.

Germline V gives CDR1 KGHSH, CDR2 LQKENI. V lost 3 bases and J 5 bases, leaving 8 bases between the germline ends. The CDR3 extends over 12 amino acids. Specimen: peripheral blood. The receptor comes from a human donor with melanoma. The chain uses TRBV18 and TRBJ2-7; tentative D call: TRBD1 (6 bases). CDR3 in amino acids: CASSPAGDEQYF. CDR3 coding DNA: TGTGCCAGCTCACCTGCAGGGGACGAGCAGTACTTC.